This TCR beta chain was retrieved from a study of tumor and adjacent non-tumor tissue in lung cancer. Study-level background: The cohort had 12 to 13 adenocarcinoma, a couple of squamous cell and 1 small cell patients.

Three rounds of nested PCR, following a modified ARM-PCR protocol, produced the TCRbeta library. TCRdb recomputed calls from the multiplex PCR reads with MiXCR, one row per CDR3 protein. This table has around 100,000 distinct CDR3 sequences, over 55% appearing once. This clonotype was recorded many times. The antigen is undetermined. RNA was extracted from bulk tissue without any cell sorting. This non-tumor lung sample came from over 3 cm beyond the tumor edge. Newly diagnosed lung cancer patients had thoracic surgery in China, August–late 2014, without prior chemotherapy. This CDR3 has 14 amino acids. Germline V gene lookup returns CDR1 MNHEY and CDR2 SVGAGI. Trimming cost V 6 bases and J 4 bases; bases outside gene matches: 9. Regarding the study as a whole: Compared with tumor, normal lung showed significantly lower TCR diversity.

The V call is TRBV6-5, the J call TRBJ2-7; 7 bases match TRBD2. The sequence was collected from a man aged 25 to 40 with non-small cell lung cancer. The sample comprised distant non-tumor lung tissue. The CDR3 DNA reads TGTGCCAGCAGACCCGCCGGGACTACGTACGAGCAGTACTTC. This codes for CASRPAGTTYEQYF.